The next 21 T cell receptor beta chains were all read from a single sample in a study of blood T cell repertoires in COVID-19. Libraries were prepared by immunoSEQ multiplex PCR; TCRdb keeps only in-frame clonotypes and omits some of them. The repertoire holds 200,000 to 300,000 clones, with approximately 86% as singletons. The sample taken for sequencing was peripheral blood. The receptors were gathered from a woman aged 60-75 years with COVID-19, enrolled during active disease.

V gene TRBV28 combines with J gene TRBJ2-2, with a tentative D call TRBD2 (5 bases). V was clipped by 1 base and J by 0 bases, with 12 bases between them. CDR3 size: 17 residues. Per the germline V gene, CDR1 is MDHEN and CDR2 is SYDVKM. The CDR3 DNA is TGTGCCAGCAGTTTATCTCCAGCGGCACCGAACACCGGGGAGCTGTTTTTT. Its protein product is CASSLSPAAPNTGELFF. The whole variable domain, filled in from reference TRBV28 and TRBJ2-2, reads DVKVTQSSRYLVKRTGEKVFLECVQDMDHENMFWYRQDPGLGLRLIYFSYDVKMKEKGDIPEGYSVSREKKERFSLILESASTNQTSMYLCASSLSPAAPNTGELFFGEGSRLTVL.

The gene calls are TRBV13 and TRBJ1-1; weak D call: TRBD1 (5 bases). The V and J ends lost 2 bases and 0 bases respectively, with 7 bases between them. Germline CDR1 reads PRHDT; CDR2 reads FYEKMQ (reference sequence). The CDR3 totals 14 residues. CDR3 sequence (DNA): TGTGCCAGCAGCTTAACAGGCATGAACACTGAAGCTTTCTTT. It specifies CASSLTGMNTEAFF.

At least ten counts were recorded for this clone. The chain recombines TRBV29-1 with TRBJ2-7; D is perhaps TRBD1 (6 bases). The germline V and J ends were trimmed by 2 bases and 3 bases, with 11 bases remaining between them. The germline CDR1 and CDR2 sequences are SQVTM and ANQGSEA. The CDR3 runs to 13 residues. The DNA of the CDR3 is TGCAGCGTTGAACCGACAGGTGGCTACGAGCAGTACTTC. This gives the protein CSVEPTGGYEQYF.

J is TRBJ2-1 and V is TRBV11-3; TRBD1 might be the D (5 bases). The CDR3 sequence is 16 residues long. V was cut by 2 bases and J by 8 bases, with 19 bases left in between. Germline V gene sequence: CDR1 SGHNT, CDR2 YENEEA. The CDR3, as DNA: TGTGCCAGCAGCTTACAGGGTAACACCCCGGGCTATGAGCAGTTCTTC. It translates to CASSLQGNTPGYEQFF.

This clone was found a few times. V usage is TRBV19 and J usage is TRBJ2-5; no clear D gene. Trimming took off 3 bases at V and 6 bases at J, with 11 bases between the two ends. Germline V gene lookup returns CDR1 LNHDA and CDR2 SQIVND (reference sequence). The CDR3 loop spans 13 amino acids. The CDR3 region is CASSISRIQTQYF. For the CDR3, the DNA is TGTGCCAGTAGTATCTCGAGGATCCAGACCCAGTACTTC.

The gene calls are TRBV24-1 and TRBJ2-2; no clear D gene. V dropped 6 bases and J dropped 3 bases, with 10 bases sitting between them. The CDR3 covers 14 residues. CDR1 and CDR2 from the germline V gene are KGHDR and SFDVKD. This CDR3 reads CATSNTVYTGELFF. The CDR3 DNA follows: TGTGCCACCAGTAATACGGTCTACACCGGGGAGCTGTTTTTT.

This clone was seen a few times. V and J are TRBV6-6 and TRBJ1-4; D might be TRBD1 (5 bases). Per germline, CDR1 MNHNY and CDR2 SVGAGI (reference sequence). V was trimmed by 0 bases and J by 8 bases, leaving 16 bases between them. This CDR3 contains 16 residues. CDR3 amino acids: CASSYSRQPLFEKLFF. CDR3 sequence (DNA): TGTGCCAGCAGTTACTCGCGACAGCCGCTCTTCGAAAAACTGTTTTTT.

This chain's CDR3 is CASSADRVHEQYF. CDR3 sequence (DNA): TGTGCCAGCAGCGCGGACAGGGTCCACGAGCAGTACTTC. The chain employs TRBV11-2 and TRBJ2-7, with TRBD1 matching 8 bases. CDR1 and CDR2 (germline): SGHAT, FQNNGV. The CDR3 totals 13 residues. The trim removed 5 bases at V and 5 bases at J, leaving 5 bases unmatched.

This clone was observed a handful of times. The chain carries TRBV23-1 and TRBJ1-6; D is perhaps TRBD1 (5 bases). TRBV23-1 is recorded as an ORF, its role being uncertain. V was trimmed by 4 bases and J by 8 bases, leaving 15 bases between them. The CDR3 is made up of 15 amino acids. The DNA for the CDR3 is TGCGCCAGCAGTCCCCGGGAACGGGGGTATTCACCCCTCCACTTT. Translating it yields CASSPRERGYSPLHF.

The genes are TRBV30 and TRBJ1-2; D gene uncertain. The germline V gene encodes CDR1 GTSNPN and CDR2 SVGIG (reference sequence). CDR3 length equals 13 residues. Trimming left V 5 bases short and J 2 bases short, with 12 bases between. The CDR3 DNA sequence: TGTGCCTGGGCAGGAGGGAGCAACTATGGCTACACCTTC. It encodes CAWAGGSNYGYTF.

DNA of the CDR3: TGTGCCAGCAGAAGAGGAGGGTCCACTGAAGCTTTCTTT. This translates into CASRRGGSTEAFF. This chain joins TRBV7-3 and TRBJ1-1; no definite D call. Germline assignment: CDR1 SGHTA and CDR2 FQGTGA. The CDR3 extends over 13 amino acids. Between the trimmed V and J ends, which lost 6 bases and 4 bases, there was a span of 12 bases.

V is TRBV5-6 and J is TRBJ1-2; tentatively, D is TRBD1 (5 bases). The CDR3 contains 15 residues. V shed 3 bases and J shed 4 bases, with 16 bases lying between them. CDR1 SGHDT and CDR2 YYEEEE come from the germline V gene. CDR3 amino acids: CASSSTPGKSYGYTF. The CDR3 bases are TGTGCCAGCAGCTCCACCCCAGGGAAGAGCTATGGCTACACCTTC.

The V gene is TRBV11-1, the J gene TRBJ1-6; perhaps TRBD1 as D (5 bases). The germline V and J ends were trimmed by 7 bases and 9 bases, with 19 bases remaining between them. This CDR3 has 15 amino acids. Per the germline V gene, CDR1 is SGHAT and CDR2 is FQDESV (reference sequence). Written as DNA, the CDR3 is TGTGCCAGCAACCCCGGAAGGGGATCATCTTCACCCCTCCACTTT. Its protein is CASNPGRGSSSPLHF.

This clone was detected only a few times. The chain recombines TRBV19 with TRBJ1-1; 9 bases fit TRBD1. The CDR3 has 13 residues. Unmatched junction bases numbered 5, after V lost 7 bases and J lost 5 bases. Germline V gene sequence: CDR1 LNHDA, CDR2 SQIVND (reference sequence). The CDR3 DNA sequence: TGTGCCAGTAAGCCGGGACAGGGAACTGAAGCTTTCTTT. It yields the protein CASKPGQGTEAFF.

CDR3 region: CASSGGTGSYEQYF. The DNA of the CDR3 is TGTGCCAGCAGTGGGGGGACAGGGTCCTACGAGCAGTACTTC. V and J are TRBV2 and TRBJ2-7; TRBD1 aligns across 9 bases. The germline V gene encodes CDR1 SNHLY and CDR2 FYNNEI. Trimming took 4 bases from V and 1 from J; bases not matched to a gene: 2. The CDR3 length is 14 residues.

The genes are TRBV7-2 and TRBJ2-1, with 8 bases fitting TRBD2. This CDR3 spans 15 amino acids. CDR1 is SGHTA, CDR2 FQGNSA, per germline. V gave up 5 bases and J gave up 3 bases; unmatched junction bases: 6. CDR3 coding DNA: TGTGCCAGCAGCCCGATAGCGGGATTCTACAATGAGCAGTTCTTC. This codes for CASSPIAGFYNEQFF.

This chain joins TRBV2 and TRBJ1-4; 7 nucleotides agree with TRBD1. The CDR3 has 13 amino acids. Germline CDR1 is SNHLY and CDR2 is FYNNEI. The junction had 9 bases not matched to a gene; V was cut back by 3 bases and J by 14 bases. The CDR3 sequence: CASSEGDSLGLFF. CDR3 nucleotide sequence: TGTGCCAGCAGTGAGGGGGACAGTTTAGGGCTGTTTTTT.

The chain is built from TRBV2 and TRBJ2-4; 7 nucleotides agree with TRBD2. This CDR3 has 14 amino acids. CDR1 and CDR2 (germline): SNHLY, FYNNEI. Germline trimming cut 8 bases from V and 1 base from J; bases unmatched to any gene: 5. The CDR3 is CASGLGGAKNIQYF. CDR3 bases: TGTGCCAGCGGCCTGGGAGGGGCCAAAAACATTCAGTACTTC.

This chain links TRBV25-1 with TRBJ1-2; D is unresolved. Trimming took 4 bases from V and 7 from J, leaving 10 bases between them. The germline V gene has CDR1 MGHDK and CDR2 SYGVNS. The CDR3 length is 12 residues. The CDR3 region has the DNA TGTGCCAGCAGTGGGTCCGTCAGTGGCTACACCTTC. Its protein is CASSGSVSGYTF.

This clone was observed a handful of times. The rearrangement links TRBV7-3 to TRBJ2-1; D unresolved. CDR1 is SGHTA, CDR2 FQGTGA, per germline. Trimming stripped 4 bases from V and 9 bases from J, with 10 bases between. CDR3 size: 12 residues. CDR3 nucleotides: TGTGCCAGCAGCTCACAGATGGGTGAGCAGTTCTTC. Amino acid sequence: CASSSQMGEQFF.

The table lists this clone with a count of one. The chain is built from TRBV28 and TRBJ2-5, with D maybe TRBD1 (5 bases). The CDR3 loop spans 14 amino acids. Trimming removed 10 bases at V and 0 bases at J, with 15 bases between. CDR1 and CDR2 (germline): MDHEN, SYDVKM. The CDR3: CATWPRQYQETQYF. CDR3 DNA sequence: TGTGCCACCTGGCCCCGACAGTACCAAGAGACCCAGTACTTC.